Presented here are 11 T cell receptor beta chains from one specimen sequenced in a study of early T cells in non-severe SARS-CoV-2 infection. TCRdb independently ran MiXCR on the 5' RACE reads; one entry per CDR3 protein. This sample has under 70,000 distinct CDR3 sequences, with approximately 5.6% found just once. Sequences were obtained from whole blood. The receptors stem from an adult who was a healthcare worker with PCR-confirmed SARS-CoV-2 infection or an uninfected control (not recorded which).

CDR3: CASSASWTRSEQFF. The CDR3 coding sequence is TGTGCCAGCAGCGCCAGTTGGACTAGGAGTGAGCAGTTCTTC. The chain couples TRBV7-9 to TRBJ2-1; TRBD2 matches 7 bases. With 5 bases clipped from V and 9 bases from J, the junction kept 10 bases outside the gene matches. The CDR3 totals 14 residues. Germline lookup yields CDR1 SEHNR and CDR2 FQNEAQ (reference sequence).

The rearrangement links TRBV2 to TRBJ1-5; D gene unclear. Deletions cut 8 bases from V and 2 bases from J, with 7 bases between. The length of the CDR3 is 12 residues. Germline V lookup: CDR1 SNHLY, CDR2 FYNNEI. CDR3 sequence (DNA): TGTGCCAGCCGACCGGGCAATCAGCCCCAGCATTTT. This gives the protein CASRPGNQPQHF.

This clonotype was counted between two and nine times. V gene TRBV7-9 combines with J gene TRBJ2-1; TRBD2 matches at 11 bases. Germline assignment: CDR1 SEHNR and CDR2 FQNEAQ (reference sequence). The CDR3 covers 16 residues. The V gene end was trimmed by 5 bases and the J gene end by 5 bases; junction bases not matched to a gene: 8. The CDR3 DNA follows: TGTGCCAGCAGCCCGCCGGGACTAGCGGAAAACAATGAGCAGTTCTTC. It is translated as CASSPPGLAENNEQFF. The full variable domain, with the rest looked up from reference TRBV7-9 and TRBJ2-1, is DTGVSQNPRHKITKRGQNVTFRCDPISEHNRLYWYRQTLGQGPEFLTYFQNEAQLEKSRLLSDRFSAERPKGSFSTLEIQRTEQGDSAMYLCASSPPGLAENNEQFFGPGTRLTVL.

This clonotype was seen at least ten times. The chain employs TRBV5-1 and TRBJ2-1; D may correspond to TRBD1 or TRBD2 (7 bases each). Trimming cost V 10 bases and J 8 bases, with 22 bases left between them. Germline lookup yields CDR1 SGHRS and CDR2 YFSETQ. The CDR3 runs 14 residues. Here the CDR3 DNA reads TGCGCCGTCTCAGGGGGGGACTTGACGGATGAGCAGTTCTTC. Protein sequence: CAVSGGDLTDEQFF.

The CDR3 coding sequence is TGTGCCAGCAGCTTAGACGGCAGGTCCTACGAGCAGTACTTC. Residues: CASSLDGRSYEQYF. The chain employs TRBV7-9 and TRBJ2-7; D gene uncertain. V dropped 1 base and J dropped 1 base, with 8 bases sitting between them. The CDR3 has 14 amino acids. In germline, CDR1 is SEHNR, CDR2 FQNEAQ (reference sequence).

This chain joins TRBV7-2 and TRBJ2-5; the D is unclear. V lost 5 bases and J 2 bases, leaving 15 bases between the germline ends. This CDR3 has 15 residues. The germline V gene has CDR1 SGHTA and CDR2 FQGNSA. Here the CDR3 reads CASSPKVGIQETQYF. DNA of the CDR3: TGTGCCAGCAGCCCCAAAGTAGGGATTCAAGAGACCCAGTACTTC.

Ten or more counts support this clonotype. V gene TRBV5-1 combines with J gene TRBJ1-1; D is uncertain. This CDR3 region has 15 residues. Germline loops: CDR1 SGHRS, CDR2 YFSETQ. The V gene lost 1 base and the J gene lost 2 bases, with 12 bases spanning the gap. Here the CDR3 reads CASSLFSSGNTEAFF. DNA of the CDR3: TGCGCCAGCAGCTTGTTTTCGTCGGGTAACACTGAAGCTTTCTTT.

This clonotype was recorded at least ten times. The chain couples TRBV11-2 to TRBJ2-1; D perhaps matches TRBD2 (5 bases). CDR1 is SGHAT and CDR2 is FQNNGV in the germline V gene. CDR3 length: 15 amino acids. V dropped 0 bases and J dropped 6 bases, with 12 bases sitting between them. The CDR3 nucleotides are TGTGCCAGCAGCTTAGATCGCGGCAGCGGCAATGAGCAGTTCTTC. This gives the protein CASSLDRGSGNEQFF.

The V and J genes are TRBV3-1 and TRBJ2-5; 8 nucleotides agree with TRBD2. The germline gives CDR1 LGHDT, CDR2 YNNKEL (reference sequence). CDR3 size: 14 residues. V shed 7 bases, J shed 5 bases, and the junction held 9 bases outside the gene matches. Here the CDR3 reads CASIKLAARETQYF. Here the CDR3 DNA reads TGTGCCAGCATCAAACTAGCGGCCAGGGAGACCCAGTACTTC.

In the case of this clonotype: This may stem from a read error, because a much larger clone lies one nucleotide away. The rearrangement joins TRBV18 to TRBJ2-7, with TRBD2 matching 10 bases. The CDR3 extends over 16 amino acids. Germline-derived CDR1 and CDR2 are KGHSH and LQKENI. The CDR3 loop reads CVSSPPLGLADYEQYF. The CDR3 DNA reads as TGTGTCAGCTCACCACCTCTCGGACTAGCGGATTACGAGCAGTACTTC.

This clonotype has at least ten counts. This sequence joins TRBV20-1 and TRBJ2-7; 7 bases map to TRBD1. J lost 6 bases, V lost 5 bases, and 22 bases had no gene match. Germline values: CDR1 DFQATT, CDR2 SNEGSKA (reference sequence). This CDR3 region has 17 residues. The CDR3 nucleotides are TGCAGTGCTCTTCCCCTTGGAACAGGGGCCGTCGGTAGCGAGCAGTACTTC. It is translated as CSALPLGTGAVGSEQYF.